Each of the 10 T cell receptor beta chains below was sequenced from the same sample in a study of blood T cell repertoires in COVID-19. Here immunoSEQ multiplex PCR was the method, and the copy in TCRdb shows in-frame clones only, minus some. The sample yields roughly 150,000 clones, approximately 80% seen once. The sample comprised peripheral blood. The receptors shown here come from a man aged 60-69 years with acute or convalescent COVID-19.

This CDR3 reads CASRPEQGTFSPLHF. In DNA, the CDR3 is TGTGCCAGTAGGCCCGAGCAGGGTACATTCTCACCCCTCCACTTT. The chain recombines TRBV19 with TRBJ1-6; D might be TRBD1 (5 bases). The germline V gene has CDR1 LNHDA and CDR2 SQIVND (reference sequence). The CDR3 consists of 15 residues. V was shortened by 6 bases and J by 10 bases, with 19 bases between the two germline ends.

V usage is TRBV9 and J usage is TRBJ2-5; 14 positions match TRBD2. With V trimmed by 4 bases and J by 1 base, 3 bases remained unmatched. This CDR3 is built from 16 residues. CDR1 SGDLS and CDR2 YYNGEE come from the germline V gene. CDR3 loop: CASSLGTSGGQETQYF. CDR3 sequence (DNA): TGTGCCAGCAGCCTAGGGACTAGCGGGGGCCAAGAGACCCAGTACTTC.

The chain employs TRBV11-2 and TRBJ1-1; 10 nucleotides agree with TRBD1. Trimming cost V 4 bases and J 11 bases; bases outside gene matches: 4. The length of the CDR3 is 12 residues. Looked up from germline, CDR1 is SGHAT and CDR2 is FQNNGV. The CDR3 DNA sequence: TGTGCCAGCAGCTACCCGGGACAGGGGGCTTTCTTT. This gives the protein CASSYPGQGAFF.

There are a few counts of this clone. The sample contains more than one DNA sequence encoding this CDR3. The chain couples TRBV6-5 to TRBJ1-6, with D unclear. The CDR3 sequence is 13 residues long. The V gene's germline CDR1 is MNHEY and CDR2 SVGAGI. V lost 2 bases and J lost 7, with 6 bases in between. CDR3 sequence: CASSYSSNSPLHF. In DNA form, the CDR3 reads TGTGCCAGCAGTTACAGCTCGAATTCACCCCTCCACTTT.

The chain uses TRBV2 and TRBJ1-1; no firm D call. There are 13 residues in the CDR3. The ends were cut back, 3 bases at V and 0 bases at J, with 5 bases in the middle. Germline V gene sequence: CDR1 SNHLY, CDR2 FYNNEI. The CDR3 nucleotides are TGTGCCAGCAGTGAGGGAGTGAACACTGAAGCTTTCTTT. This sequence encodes CASSEGVNTEAFF.

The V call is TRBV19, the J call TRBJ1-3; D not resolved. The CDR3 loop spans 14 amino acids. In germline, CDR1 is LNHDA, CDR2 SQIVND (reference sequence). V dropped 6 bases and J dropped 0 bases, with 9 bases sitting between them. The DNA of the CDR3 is TGTGCCAGTAGCGTCTCCCTCTCTGGAAACACCATATATTTT. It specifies CASSVSLSGNTIYF.

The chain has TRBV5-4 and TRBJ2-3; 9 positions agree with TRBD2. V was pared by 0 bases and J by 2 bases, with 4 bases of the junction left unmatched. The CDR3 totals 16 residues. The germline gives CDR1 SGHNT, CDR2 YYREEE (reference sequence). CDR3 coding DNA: TGTGCCAGCAGCTTGGATTTAGCGGGGGCCACAGATACGCAGTATTTT. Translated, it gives CASSLDLAGATDTQYF.

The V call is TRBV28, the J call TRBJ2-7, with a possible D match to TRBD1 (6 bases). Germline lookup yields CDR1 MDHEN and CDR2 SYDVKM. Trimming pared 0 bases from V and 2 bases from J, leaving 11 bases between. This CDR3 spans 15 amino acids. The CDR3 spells CASSLWGQGTYEQYF. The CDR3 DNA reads TGTGCCAGCAGTTTATGGGGGCAGGGGACCTACGAGCAGTACTTC.

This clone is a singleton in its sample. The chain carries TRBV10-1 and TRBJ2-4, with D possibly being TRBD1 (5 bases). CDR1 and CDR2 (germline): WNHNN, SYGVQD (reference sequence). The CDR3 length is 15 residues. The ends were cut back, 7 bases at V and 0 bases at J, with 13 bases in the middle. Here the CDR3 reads CASIHLGVAKNIQYF. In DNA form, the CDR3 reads TGCGCCAGCATCCACTTAGGGGTAGCCAAAAACATTCAGTACTTC.

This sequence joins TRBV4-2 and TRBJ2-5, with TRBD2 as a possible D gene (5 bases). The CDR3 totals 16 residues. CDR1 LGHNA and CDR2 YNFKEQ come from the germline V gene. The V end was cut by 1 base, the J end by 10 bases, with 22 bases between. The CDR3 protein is CASSQGTRPLGGDQYF. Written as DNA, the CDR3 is TGTGCCAGCAGCCAAGGAACCCGCCCACTTGGAGGAGACCAGTACTTC.